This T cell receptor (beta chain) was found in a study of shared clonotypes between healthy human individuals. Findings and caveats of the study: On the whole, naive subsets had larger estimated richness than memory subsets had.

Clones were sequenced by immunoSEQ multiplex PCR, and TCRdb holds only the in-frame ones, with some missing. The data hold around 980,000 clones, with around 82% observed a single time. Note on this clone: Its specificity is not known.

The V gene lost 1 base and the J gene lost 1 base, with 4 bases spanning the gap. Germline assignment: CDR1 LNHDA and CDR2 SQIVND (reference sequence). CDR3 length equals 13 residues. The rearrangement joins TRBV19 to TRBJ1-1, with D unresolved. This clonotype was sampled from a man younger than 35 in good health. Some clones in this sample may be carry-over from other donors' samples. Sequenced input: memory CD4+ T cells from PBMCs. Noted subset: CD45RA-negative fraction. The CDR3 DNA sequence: TGTGCCAGTAGTATAGTACAGAACACTGAAGCTTTCTTT. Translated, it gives CASSIVQNTEAFF.